This paragraph reports one T cell receptor (beta chain). As yet, its antigen is unknown. This entry comes from a study of PD-1 blockade in classical Hodgkin lymphoma. Study-wide results and caveats: When set against healthy donors, newly diagnosed patients were reported to show lower baseline TCR diversity. The causes of the repertoire differences, possibly disease activity or prior therapy, remain undefined. Exclusion removed patients who began nivolumab under 1 year after ASCT.

Sequenced by immunoSEQ multiplex PCR; TCRdb stores in-frame clones only, minus some. This sample yields 14,000 to 15,000 clones, of which around 64% are seen a single time; around 11% belongs to the top ten. The germline V and J ends were trimmed by 3 bases and 5 bases, with 10 bases remaining between them. Germline loops: CDR1 SQVTM, CDR2 ANQGSEA. The CDR3 runs to 13 residues. The patients all showed relapse after autologous stem cell transplantation, while their brentuximab vedotin exposure varied. Sequences were derived from peripheral blood mononuclear cells (PBMCs), sampled at baseline. The V gene is TRBV29-1, the J gene TRBJ2-2; the D gene is possibly TRBD2 (5 bases). The sequence derives from a human donor with classical Hodgkin lymphoma. CDR3 loop: CSVDFEGTGELFF. DNA for the CDR3: TGCAGCGTTGACTTCGAGGGTACCGGGGAGCTGTTTTTT.